This TCR beta chain was captured by sequencing in a study of CD8 T cells in Susac syndrome. The study's findings and limits: The number of individuals included in the study's TCR sequencing and HLA analysis was acknowledged as relatively small.

Reverse transcription of roughly 0.45 to 1 ug RNA used random hexamers. The authors amplified TCR beta CDR3 across 54 Vbeta and 13 Jbeta using immunoSEQ multiplex PCR. TCRdb itself ran the immunoSEQ multiplex PCR reads through MiXCR, one entry per CDR3 protein. The sample has about 80,000 distinct CDR3 sequences; 94% are singletons. Comments on this clonotype: Its cognate antigen is unknown.

The CD8+ and CD4+ T cells were isolated magnetically using a negative isolation approach, whereas the TEMRA cells were enriched by FACS. V lost 5 bases, J lost 5 bases, and 6 bases lay in between. Per the germline V gene, CDR1 is MNHEY and CDR2 is SMNVEV (reference sequence). There are 12 residues in the CDR3. The TCR comes from a human donor in good health. The rearrangement links TRBV27 to TRBJ2-2, with D unclear. Sequencing used CD8+ T cells from PBMCs. DNA for the CDR3: TGTGCCAGCAGTGAGTGGACCGGGGAGCTGTTTTTT. This translates into CASSEWTGELFF.